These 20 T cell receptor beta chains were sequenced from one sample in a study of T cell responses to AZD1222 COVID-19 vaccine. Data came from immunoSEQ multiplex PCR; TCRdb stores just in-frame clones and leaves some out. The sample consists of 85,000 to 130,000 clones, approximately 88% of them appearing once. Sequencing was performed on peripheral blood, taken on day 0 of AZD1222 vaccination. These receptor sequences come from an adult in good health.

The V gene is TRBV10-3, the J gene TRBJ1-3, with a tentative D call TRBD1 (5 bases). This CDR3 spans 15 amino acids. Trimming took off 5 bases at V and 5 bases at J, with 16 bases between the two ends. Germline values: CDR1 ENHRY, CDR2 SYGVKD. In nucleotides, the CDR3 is TGTGCCATCAGTCGGGGGGAATCTCGAAGAAACACCATATATTTT. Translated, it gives CAISRGESRRNTIYF.

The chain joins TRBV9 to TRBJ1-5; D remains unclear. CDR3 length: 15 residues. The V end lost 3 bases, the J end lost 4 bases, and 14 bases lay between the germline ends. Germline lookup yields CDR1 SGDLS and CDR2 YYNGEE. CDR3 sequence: CASSAHSDRNQPQHF. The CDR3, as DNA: TGTGCCAGCAGCGCCCACAGCGACCGAAATCAGCCCCAGCATTTT.

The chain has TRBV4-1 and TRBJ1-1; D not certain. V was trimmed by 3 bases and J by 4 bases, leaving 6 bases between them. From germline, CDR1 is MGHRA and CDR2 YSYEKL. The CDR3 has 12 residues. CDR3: CASSHDATEAFF. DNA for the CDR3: TGCGCCAGCAGCCACGATGCCACTGAAGCTTTCTTT.

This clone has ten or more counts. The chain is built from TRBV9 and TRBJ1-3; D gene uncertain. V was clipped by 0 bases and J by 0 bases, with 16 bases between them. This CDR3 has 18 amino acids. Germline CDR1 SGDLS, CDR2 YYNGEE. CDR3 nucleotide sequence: TGTGCCAGCAGCGTAGAGGGATCCGAGGGCTACTCTGGAAACACCATATATTTT. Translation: CASSVEGSEGYSGNTIYF.

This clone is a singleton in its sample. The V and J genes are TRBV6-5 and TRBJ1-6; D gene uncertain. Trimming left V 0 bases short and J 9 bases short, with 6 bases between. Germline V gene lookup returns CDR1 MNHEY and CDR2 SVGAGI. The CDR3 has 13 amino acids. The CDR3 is CASSYSKGSPLHF. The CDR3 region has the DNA TGTGCCAGCAGTTACTCGAAAGGTTCACCCCTCCACTTT.

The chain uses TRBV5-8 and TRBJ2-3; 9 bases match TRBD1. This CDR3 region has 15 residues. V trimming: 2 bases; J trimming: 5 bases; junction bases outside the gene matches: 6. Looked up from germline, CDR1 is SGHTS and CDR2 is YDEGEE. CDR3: CASSFRDRVKDTQYF. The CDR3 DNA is TGTGCCAGCAGCTTCCGGGACAGGGTTAAAGATACGCAGTATTTT.

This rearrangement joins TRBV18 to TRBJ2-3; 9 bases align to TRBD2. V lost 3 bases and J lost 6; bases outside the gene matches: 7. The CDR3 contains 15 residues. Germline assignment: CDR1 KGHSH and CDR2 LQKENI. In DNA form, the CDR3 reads TGTGCCAGCTCACCCTCGGCGGGAGGGGCGGATACGCAGTATTTT. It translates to CASSPSAGGADTQYF.

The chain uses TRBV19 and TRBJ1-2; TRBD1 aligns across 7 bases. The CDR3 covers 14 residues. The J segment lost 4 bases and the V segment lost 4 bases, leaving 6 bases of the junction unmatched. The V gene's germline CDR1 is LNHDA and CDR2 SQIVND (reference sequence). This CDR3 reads CASSTRQGSYGYTF. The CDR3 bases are TGTGCCAGTAGTACAAGACAGGGATCCTATGGCTACACCTTC. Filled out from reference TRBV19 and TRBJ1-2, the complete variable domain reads DGGITQSPKYLFRKEGQNVTLSCEQNLNHDAMYWYRQDPGQGLRLIYYSQIVNDFQKGDIAEGYSVSREKKESFPLTVTSAQKNPTAFYLCASSTRQGSYGYTFGSGTRLTVV.

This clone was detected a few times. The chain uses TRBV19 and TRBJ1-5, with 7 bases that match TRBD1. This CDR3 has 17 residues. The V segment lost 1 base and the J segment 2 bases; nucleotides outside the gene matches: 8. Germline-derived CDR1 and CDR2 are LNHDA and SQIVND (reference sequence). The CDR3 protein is CASSIAWAGGGNQPQHF. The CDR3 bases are TGTGCCAGTAGTATAGCGTGGGCAGGGGGTGGCAATCAGCCCCAGCATTTT.

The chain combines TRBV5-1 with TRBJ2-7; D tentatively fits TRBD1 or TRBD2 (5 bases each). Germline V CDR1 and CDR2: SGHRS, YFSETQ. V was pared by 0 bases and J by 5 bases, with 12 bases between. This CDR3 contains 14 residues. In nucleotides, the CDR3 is TGCGCCAGCAGCTTGGCGGGACGTTCGCACGAGCAGTACTTC. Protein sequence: CASSLAGRSHEQYF.

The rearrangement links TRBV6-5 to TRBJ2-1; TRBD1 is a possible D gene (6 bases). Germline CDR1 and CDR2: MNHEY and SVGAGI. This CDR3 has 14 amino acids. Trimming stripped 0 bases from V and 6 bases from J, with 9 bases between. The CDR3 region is CASSYSARGNEQFF. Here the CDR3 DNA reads TGTGCCAGCAGTTACTCGGCCAGGGGCAATGAGCAGTTCTTC.

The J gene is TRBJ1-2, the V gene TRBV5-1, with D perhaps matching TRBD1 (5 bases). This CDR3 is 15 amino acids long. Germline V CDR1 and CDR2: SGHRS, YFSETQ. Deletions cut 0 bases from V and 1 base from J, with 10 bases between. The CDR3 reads CASSLVGPDNYGYTF. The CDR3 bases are TGCGCCAGCAGCTTGGTGGGACCCGATAACTATGGCTACACCTTC.

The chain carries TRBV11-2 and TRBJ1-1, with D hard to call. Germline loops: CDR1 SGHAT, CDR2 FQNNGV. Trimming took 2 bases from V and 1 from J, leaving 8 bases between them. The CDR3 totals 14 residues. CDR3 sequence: CASSLSMANTEAFF. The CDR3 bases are TGTGCCAGCAGCTTAAGTATGGCGAACACTGAAGCTTTCTTT. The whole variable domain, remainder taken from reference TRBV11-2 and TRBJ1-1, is EAGVAQSPRYKIIEKRQSVAFWCNPISGHATLYWYQQILGQGPKLLIQFQNNGVVDDSQLPKDRFSAERLKGVDSTLKIQPAKLEDSAVYLCASSLSMANTEAFFGQGTRLTVV.

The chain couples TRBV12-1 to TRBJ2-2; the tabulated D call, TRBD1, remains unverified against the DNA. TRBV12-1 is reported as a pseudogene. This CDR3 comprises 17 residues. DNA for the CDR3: TGTGCCAGCAGCTTCCCCGACAGGGACGGGAACACCGGGGAGCTGTTTTTT. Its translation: CASSFPDRDGNTGELFF.

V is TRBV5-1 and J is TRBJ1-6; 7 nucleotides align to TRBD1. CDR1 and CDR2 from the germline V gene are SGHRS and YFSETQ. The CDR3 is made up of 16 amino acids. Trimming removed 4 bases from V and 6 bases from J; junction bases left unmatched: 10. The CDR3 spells CASSPAPGQLNSPLHF. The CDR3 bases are TGCGCCAGCAGCCCGGCCCCGGGACAGCTTAATTCACCCCTCCACTTT.

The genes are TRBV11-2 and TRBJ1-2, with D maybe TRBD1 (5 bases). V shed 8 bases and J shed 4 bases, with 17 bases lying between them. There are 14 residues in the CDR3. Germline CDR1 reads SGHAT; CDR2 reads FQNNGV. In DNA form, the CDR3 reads TGTGCCAGCGCCTCTATCAGGGTACCCTATGGCTACACCTTC. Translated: CASASIRVPYGYTF.

The CDR3 spells CASSLGTTKTGELFF. The CDR3 bases are TGTGCCAGCAGCTTAGGGACAACTAAAACCGGGGAGCTGTTTTTT. V usage is TRBV7-6 and J usage is TRBJ2-2; D is possibly TRBD1 (5 bases). CDR3 size: 15 residues. The V and J ends lost 1 base and 5 bases respectively, with 11 bases between them. Germline-derived CDR1 and CDR2 are SGHVS and FNYEAQ.

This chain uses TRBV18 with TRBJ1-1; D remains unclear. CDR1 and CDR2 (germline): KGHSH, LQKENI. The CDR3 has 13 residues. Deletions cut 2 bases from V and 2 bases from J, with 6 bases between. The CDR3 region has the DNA TGTGCCAGCTCACCAAGCTTTAACACTGAAGCTTTCTTT. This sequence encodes CASSPSFNTEAFF.

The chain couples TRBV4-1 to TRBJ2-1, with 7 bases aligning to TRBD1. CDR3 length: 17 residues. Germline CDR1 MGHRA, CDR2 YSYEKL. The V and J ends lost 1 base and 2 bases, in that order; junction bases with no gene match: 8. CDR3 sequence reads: CASSQGPNRGPYNEQFF. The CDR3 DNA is TGCGCCAGCAGCCAAGGCCCGAACAGGGGTCCCTACAATGAGCAGTTCTTC.

As DNA, the CDR3 is TGTGCCAGCTCACATTCCGGGGGGAACCAAGAGACCCAGTACTTC. This sequence encodes CASSHSGGNQETQYF. The rearrangement links TRBV7-2 to TRBJ2-5; TRBD2 aligns across 7 bases. Germline V gene data show CDR1 as SGHTA and CDR2 as FQGNSA. The CDR3 has 15 residues. After removal of 8 bases from V and 0 bases from J, the junction contained 9 bases not matched to a gene.